This T cell receptor beta chain was retrieved from a study of vaccination and CD4 T cells after COVID-19. Study-level information: The convalescent population consisted of six males and four females, two of whom were of Hispanic ethnicity.

Sequenced with the Oncomine TCR Beta short-read assay was DNA taken from cultured CD4+ T cells. TCRdb re-analysed the PCR reads in MiXCR, keeping a single row per CDR3 protein. The repertoire holds 18,000 or so distinct CDR3 sequences, with approximately 50% as singletons. The ends were cut back, 0 bases at V and 0 bases at J, with 10 bases in the middle. The CDR3 extends over 17 amino acids. The germline gives CDR1 SGHNT, CDR2 YYREEE (reference sequence). As regards this clonotype: Its antigen is still unknown.

Treatment: approximately nine-day PBMC culture with coronavirus spike peptide pools or control peptides (ViraFEST assay). Fresh replacement IL-2 medium substituted for half the medium on days 3 and 7. This TCR derives from a human donor who had recovered from COVID-19. The chain has TRBV5-4 and TRBJ2-6; unclear D gene. The sample consisted of CD4+ T cells from blood, cultured in vitro, taken before SARS-CoV-2 vaccination. The CDR3 spells CASSLGTPDSGANVLTF. The CDR3 bases are TGTGCCAGCAGCTTGGGCACTCCCGACTCTGGGGCCAACGTCCTGACTTTC.